The rows below give T cell receptor beta chains drawn from one sample of a study of T-cell memory formation after mild COVID-19. TCRdb used MiXCR to reprocess the 5' RACE reads, holding one entry per CDR3 protein. Counted here are 150,000 to 200,000 distinct CDR3 sequences, approximately 15% occurring once; the ten biggest clones make up 12% to 15%. Material: PBMCs or a T cell subset sorted from them (not recorded which). The source is an adult woman who had mild COVID-19 (a few samples of this study predate the infection). Cell type and time point are not known. CDR3s include the opening cysteine and the closing phenylalanine or tryptophan. The order of the fields is J gene, V gene, CDR3 protein.

TRBJ2-4	TRBV14	CASSQHRGSRGKNIQYF
TRBJ2-5	TRBV6-5	CASSPRPRGEWTQYF
TRBJ2-3	TRBV10-2	CASSPSVVTDTQYF
TRBJ2-5	TRBV4-2	CASSQGNGSAVPQTQYF
TRBJ1-2	TRBV11-3	CASSLDLGDYGYTF
TRBJ2-1	TRBV11-2	CASSLDSGGSYNEQFF
TRBJ2-7	TRBV12-3/TRBV12-4	CASSYNYEQYF
TRBJ2-7	TRBV10-3	CAIRLTANSYEQYF
TRBJ2-7	TRBV9	CASSVAGTNYDEQYF
TRBJ2-7	TRBV7-2	CASSLEGRATEQYF
TRBJ2-3	TRBV20-1	CSAAEDEGVWTDTQYF
TRBJ2-2	TRBV7-6	CASSSGTSGGTGELFF
TRBJ2-7	TRBV13	CASSSSDRAATYEQYF
TRBJ2-4	TRBV7-9	CASSLATSGGAPSIQYF
TRBJ1-1	TRBV9	CASSAGPVNTEAFF
TRBJ2-6	TRBV6-5	CASSFGTGGSGANVLTF
TRBJ2-7	TRBV6-6	CATQGPSDYEQYF
TRBJ2-1	TRBV18	CASSLWTSGNYNEQFF
TRBJ1-2	TRBV12-3/TRBV12-4	CASSKTTGTGRYGYTF
TRBJ1-1	TRBV5-5	CASSFGDTEAFF
TRBJ2-7	TRBV6-5	CASSPHRLASYEQYF
TRBJ1-1	TRBV4-1	CASSESDQRNTEAFF
TRBJ2-1	TRBV4-1	CASSQDHPSGSWNEQFF
TRBJ2-1	TRBV5-1	CASSPGGLNEQFF
TRBJ1-1	TRBV6-2/TRBV6-3	CASSYSGGSGTEAFF
TRBJ2-3	TRBV6-2/TRBV6-3	CASSPARRTGRSTGTQYF
TRBJ2-3	TRBV29-1	CSVEGTAGGGGTDTQYF
TRBJ2-1	TRBV6-6	CASRKALGQHNEQFF
TRBJ2-1	TRBV29-1	CSVLAGGGNEQFF
TRBJ2-3	TRBV24-1	CATSDRLAGALDTQYF
TRBJ2-1	TRBV7-9	CASSLRLAGENEQFF
TRBJ2-7	TRBV6-6	CASTQSWGSSYEQYF
TRBJ2-1	TRBV7-9	CASSFGRGLDYNEQFF
TRBJ1-6	TRBV5-5	CASSFETQTNSPLHF
TRBJ2-3	TRBV12-3/TRBV12-4	CASSSTISDSTDTQYF
TRBJ2-1	TRBV11-2	CASSPPAPLAGYNEQFF
TRBJ2-1	TRBV5-1	CASSSGGEQFF
TRBJ2-3	TRBV3-1	CASSQGTSGTDTQYF
TRBJ1-4	TRBV10-3	CAISETWDNGEVGEKLFF
TRBJ2-7	TRBV7-9	CASSLRDPPYEQYF
TRBJ1-2	TRBV6-5	CASSYSPSVPYGYTF
TRBJ2-1	TRBV7-9	CASRQGGGMGNEQFF
TRBJ2-3	TRBV7-3	CASSLIMGDTQYF
TRBJ2-1	TRBV27	CASSFKSGTLGNEQFF
TRBJ2-5	TRBV12-3/TRBV12-4	CASSLGLSGPKGETQYF